These T cell receptor beta chains were read from a single sample in a study of cytomegalovirus exposure and HLA in healthy donors. Clones were read by immunoSEQ multiplex PCR, and TCRdb kept only the in-frame ones, dropping some. The sample has approximately 140,000 clones, approximately 80% seen once. What was sequenced was PBMCs. Source of these receptors: a girl aged 2-9 years in good health and CMV-seronegative. CDR3s include the opening cysteine and the closing phenylalanine or tryptophan. Each record gives: D gene, V gene, clone size, J gene, CDR3 DNA, CDR3 protein. The D gene is left open where the match is weak. Size tells how often a clone was seen (once, few, many) or the class of an expanded clone, and some rows leave it out.

>NA|TRBV6-5|once|TRBJ1-1
TGTGCCAGCACCATCGGGGGGGAAACTGAAGCTTTCTTT
CASTIGGETEAFF
>TRBD2|TRBV2|NA|TRBJ2-3
TGTGCCAGCACCAGGACTAGCGGCAACACAGATACGCAGTATTTT
CASTRTSGNTDTQYF
>NA|TRBV28|once|TRBJ1-2
TGTGCCAGCACTTCTGGCAGGGCTTATGGCTACACCTTC
CASTSGRAYGYTF
>NA|TRBV7-8|once|TRBJ2-7
TGTGCCAGCAGCTTAAACACCAATCCCCCCTACGAGCAGTACTTC
CASSLNTNPPYEQYF
>TRBD2|TRBV7-6|NA|TRBJ2-5
TGTGCCAGCAGCTTAGGTCTAGCGGGGTTCCAAGAGACCCAGTACTTC
CASSLGLAGFQETQYF
>NA|TRBV5-1|NA|TRBJ2-1
TGCGCCAGCAGCTTCGGCGGAGGTTCCTACAATGAGCAGTTCTTC
CASSFGGGSYNEQFF
>NA|TRBV30|few|TRBJ2-7
TGTGCCTGGAGTGGCCGAGAGCCCTACGAGCAGTACTTC
CAWSGREPYEQYF
>NA|TRBV4-3|NA|TRBJ2-3
TGCGCCAGCAGCCAAGATCTTGGGACTCGAAACACAGATACGCAGTATTTT
CASSQDLGTRNTDTQYF
>TRBD1|TRBV2|NA|TRBJ1-5
TGTGCCAGCAGTTTACACCGGGACAGCGAGAACCAGCCCCAGCATTTT
CASSLHRDSENQPQHF
>NA|TRBV28|NA|TRBJ1-2
TGTGCCAGCAGTAGCTCAGGGTCGGCCTATGGCTACACCTTC
CASSSSGSAYGYTF
>TRBD1|TRBV5-1|NA|TRBJ1-2
TGCGCCAGCAGCTCGACAGGGTTAAACTATGGCTACACCTTC
CASSSTGLNYGYTF
>TRBD2|TRBV7-9|NA|TRBJ2-5
TGTGCCAGCAGCCCCCGGACTAGCGGGGGGGAGACCCAGTACTTC
CASSPRTSGGETQYF
>NA|TRBV5-1|NA|TRBJ2-5
TGCGCCAGCAGCAGCGACTTACAAGAGACCCAGTACTTC
CASSSDLQETQYF
>NA|TRBV28|NA|TRBJ2-7
TGTGCCAGCAGTTTGGGGACAGCAACTAGCGGCTACGAGCAGTACTTC
CASSLGTATSGYEQYF
>NA|TRBV30|NA|TRBJ2-7
TGTGCCTGGAGTGCCCCTAGGGGCGAGCAGTACTTC
CAWSAPRGEQYF
>TRBD1|TRBV30|NA|TRBJ2-3
TGTGCCTGGAGTCCCGCGGGACAGGGGACAGATACGCAGTATTTT
CAWSPAGQGTDTQYF
>TRBD1|TRBV5-4|NA|TRBJ1-1
TGTGCCAGCAGCCAGGACAGGCTGAACACTGGAGCTTTCTTT
CASSQDRLNTGAFF
>NA|TRBV10-3|NA|TRBJ2-2
TGTGCCATCAGTGACAGGGGGGCACCCACCGGGGAGCTGTTTTTT
CAISDRGAPTGELFF
>TRBD1|TRBV27|NA|TRBJ2-5
TGTGCCAGCAGTTCCCAGGGGGCTTTCCAAGAGACCCAGTACTTC
CASSSQGAFQETQYF
>NA|TRBV5-4|once|TRBJ1-2
TGTGCCAGCAGCTTGGACCGTGACTTTAACTATGGCTACACCTTC
CASSLDRDFNYGYTF
>NA|TRBV20-1|NA|TRBJ2-3
TGCAGTGCCCCGGATACGCAGTATTTT
CSAPDTQYF
>TRBD2|TRBV6-1|NA|TRBJ2-7
TGTGCCAGCAGTGTACGGCGGGGGGTAGGCTACGAGCAGTACTTC
CASSVRRGVGYEQYF
>TRBD1|TRBV28|NA|TRBJ2-7
TGTGCCAGCAGTCCGCTGGGGACAGGGTACCATAGGCAGTACTTC
CASSPLGTGYHRQYF
>NA|TRBV9|NA|TRBJ1-2
TGTGCCAGCAGCTATCTCCCGACAGGAGACTATGGCTACACCTTC
CASSYLPTGDYGYTF
>NA|TRBV19|NA|TRBJ1-1
TGTGCCAGTAGTTCATCAGGAACCAGGGGTGAAGCTTTCTTT
CASSSSGTRGEAFF
>NA|TRBV12-5|once|TRBJ1-2
TGTGCTAGTGGTTTGGTACTAGGGCAGTCGGTGGACTATGGCTACACCTTC
CASGLVLGQSVDYGYTF
>NA|TRBV28|few|TRBJ1-5
TGTGCCAGCAGTGGGACTCAAACTGACAATCAGCCCCAGCATTTT
CASSGTQTDNQPQHF
>TRBD2|TRBV7-9|NA|TRBJ2-3
TGTGCCAGCAGCCCTCCGGCGGGGGGGCCAGATACGCAGTATTTT
CASSPPAGGPDTQYF
>NA|TRBV7-8|NA|TRBJ2-7
TGTGCCAGCAGCTTAGCCGGACAGTCGTACGAGCAGTACTTC
CASSLAGQSYEQYF
>TRBD1|TRBV5-4|once|TRBJ2-7
TGTGCCAGCAGAAACAGGGGAAGCTCCTACGAGCAGTACTTC
CASRNRGSSYEQYF
>NA|TRBV11-2|NA|TRBJ2-6
TGTGCCAGCAGCTTAGATGGCGGGGGCTGGTGGGGCAACGTCCTGACTTTC
CASSLDGGGWWGNVLTF
>NA|TRBV5-1|NA|TRBJ1-3
TGCGCCAGCAGCTTGGGCAGCTCTGGAAACACCATATATTTT
CASSLGSSGNTIYF
>TRBD1|TRBV10-3|NA|TRBJ1-2
TGTGCCATCAGCCCAACAGACAGGGGAGCTGGCTACACCTTC
CAISPTDRGAGYTF
>TRBD1|TRBV9|NA|TRBJ1-2
TGTGCCAGCAGCCCCTGGACAGGGGGGAAGGACTATGGCTACACCTTC
CASSPWTGGKDYGYTF
>TRBD2|TRBV18|medium-sized|TRBJ2-3
TGTGCCAGCTCCCCGGGGGGGCCAGATACGCAGTATTTT
CASSPGGPDTQYF
>NA|TRBV5-1|NA|TRBJ2-2
TGCGCCAGCAGCTTGGGACACGGGAACACCGGGGAGCTGTTTTTT
CASSLGHGNTGELFF
>NA|TRBV29-1|NA|TRBJ2-1
TGCAGCGTGGGGGGTAAAGATGAGCAGTTCTTC
CSVGGKDEQFF
>TRBD1|TRBV10-1|NA|TRBJ2-7
TGCGCCAGCAGTGATTGGGACAGGGTCTTGTGGGAGCAGTACTTC
CASSDWDRVLWEQYF
>NA|TRBV6-5|NA|TRBJ1-6
TGTGCCAGCCGCCCGCGGAGCTCCTATAATTCACCCCTCCACTTT
CASRPRSSYNSPLHF
>NA|TRBV19|NA|TRBJ1-5
TGTGCCAGTAGTGGGACAACTTATAGCAATCAGCCCCAGCATTTT
CASSGTTYSNQPQHF
>NA|TRBV11-2|few|TRBJ2-7
TGTGCCAGCAGCTTAGAACGAGGAGGCAGGATCGAGCAGTACTTC
CASSLERGGRIEQYF
>TRBD1|TRBV27|NA|TRBJ2-7
TGTGCCAGCAGTTCTGGGACAGCCACCTACGAGCAGTACTTC
CASSSGTATYEQYF
>TRBD2|TRBV4-2|NA|TRBJ2-3
TGTGCCAGCAGCCGTCGGACTAGCGGATCCACAGATACGCAGTATTTT
CASSRRTSGSTDTQYF
>TRBD2|TRBV4-2|NA|TRBJ2-1
TGTGCCAGCAGCCAGGGGGCTAGCGGGACCTTTCCCTACAATGAGCAGTTCTTC
CASSQGASGTFPYNEQFF
>TRBD1|TRBV4-2|few|TRBJ1-5
TGTGCCAGCAGCCAAGGAACAGGGGGCCGAGGCAATCAGCCCCAGCATTTT
CASSQGTGGRGNQPQHF
>TRBD1|TRBV28|NA|TRBJ1-5
TGTGCCAGCAGTTTAAGGGGACAGGGGGCCAATCAGCCCCAGCATTTT
CASSLRGQGANQPQHF
>TRBD1|TRBV27|NA|TRBJ2-7
TGTGCCAGCAGTTTATTGGGACAGGGGGTCTACGAGCAGTACTTC
CASSLLGQGVYEQYF
>TRBD1|TRBV2|NA|TRBJ1-2
TGTGCCAGCAGGGTAACAGGGGGCGGATATGGCTACACCTTC
CASRVTGGGYGYTF
>NA|TRBV28|NA|TRBJ1-4
TGTGCCAGCAGTTCGTTTCGGACACCGCCTAATGAAAAACTGTTTTTT
CASSSFRTPPNEKLFF
>TRBD1|TRBV4-1|NA|TRBJ2-7
TGCGCCAGCAGCCTAAAGACCGGGACAGGGGTCTACGAGCAGTACTTC
CASSLKTGTGVYEQYF
>NA|TRBV23-1|NA|TRBJ2-7
TGCGCCAGCAGTCAATCGCGACAGCTTTACGAGCAGTACTTC
CASSQSRQLYEQYF
>TRBD1|TRBV5-1|NA|TRBJ2-7
TGCGCCAGCAGACAGGACAGGGGACCCTACGAGCAGTACTTC
CASRQDRGPYEQYF
>NA|TRBV25-1|NA|TRBJ2-2
TGTGCCAGCAGTGAGGGGGGTACAGCGGTTACCGGGGAGCTGTTTTTT
CASSEGGTAVTGELFF
>TRBD2|TRBV28|NA|TRBJ2-1
TGTGCCAGCAGTTTACAGAGCGGGATTTGGTATGAGCAGTTCTTC
CASSLQSGIWYEQFF
>TRBD1|TRBV19|NA|TRBJ1-1
TGTGCCAGTAGTATGACAGGGGGCGACGCTTTCTTT
CASSMTGGDAFF
>NA|TRBV6-6|NA|TRBJ2-1
TGTGCCAGCAGTTACCGAGACAATGAGCAGTTCTTC
CASSYRDNEQFF
>TRBD1|TRBV2|NA|TRBJ1-2
TGTGCCAGCAGTGCCGGGACAGGAGCTAACTATGGCTACACCTTC
CASSAGTGANYGYTF
>NA|TRBV25-1|NA|TRBJ2-1
TGTGCCAGCAGTGAATGGCGCGAGGGCGGGTCCAATGAGCAGTTCTTC
CASSEWREGGSNEQFF